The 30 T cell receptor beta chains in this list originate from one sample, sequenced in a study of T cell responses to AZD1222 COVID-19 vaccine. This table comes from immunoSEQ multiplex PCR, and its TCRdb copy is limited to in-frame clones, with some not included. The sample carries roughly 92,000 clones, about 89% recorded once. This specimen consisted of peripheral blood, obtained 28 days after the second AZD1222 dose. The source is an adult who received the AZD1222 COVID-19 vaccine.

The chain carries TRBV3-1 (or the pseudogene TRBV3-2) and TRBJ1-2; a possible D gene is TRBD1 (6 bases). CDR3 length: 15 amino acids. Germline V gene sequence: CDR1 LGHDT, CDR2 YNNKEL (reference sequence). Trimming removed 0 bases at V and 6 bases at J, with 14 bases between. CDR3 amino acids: CASSQDLGTRNGYTF. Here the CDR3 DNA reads TGTGCCAGCAGCCAAGATCTGGGGACAAGGAATGGCTACACCTTC.

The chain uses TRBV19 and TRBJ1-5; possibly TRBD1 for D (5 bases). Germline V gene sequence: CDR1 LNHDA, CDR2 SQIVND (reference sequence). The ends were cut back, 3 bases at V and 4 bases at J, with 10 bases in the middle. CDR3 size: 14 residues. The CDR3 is CASSMRDSNQPQHF. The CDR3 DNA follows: TGTGCCAGTAGTATGAGGGACTCAAATCAGCCCCAGCATTTT.

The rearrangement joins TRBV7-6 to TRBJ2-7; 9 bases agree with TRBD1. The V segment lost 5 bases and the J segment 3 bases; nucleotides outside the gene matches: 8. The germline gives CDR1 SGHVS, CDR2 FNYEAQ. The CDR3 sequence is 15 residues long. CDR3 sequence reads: CASSLAGTGHYEQYF. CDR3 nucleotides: TGTGCCAGCAGCCTGGCGGGGACAGGGCACTACGAGCAGTACTTC.

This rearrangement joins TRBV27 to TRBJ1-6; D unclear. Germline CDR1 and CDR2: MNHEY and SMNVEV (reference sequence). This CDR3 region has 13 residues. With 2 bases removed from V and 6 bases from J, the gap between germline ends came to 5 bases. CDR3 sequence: CASSLRFNSPLHF. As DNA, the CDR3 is TGTGCCAGCAGTTTACGGTTTAATTCACCCCTCCACTTT.

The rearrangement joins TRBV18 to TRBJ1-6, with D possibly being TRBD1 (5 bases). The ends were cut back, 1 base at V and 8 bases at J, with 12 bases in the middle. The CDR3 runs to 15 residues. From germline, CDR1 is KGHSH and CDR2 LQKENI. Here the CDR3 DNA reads TGTGCCAGCTCACCACAGGCAGGGTATGATTCACCCCTCCACTTT. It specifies CASSPQAGYDSPLHF.

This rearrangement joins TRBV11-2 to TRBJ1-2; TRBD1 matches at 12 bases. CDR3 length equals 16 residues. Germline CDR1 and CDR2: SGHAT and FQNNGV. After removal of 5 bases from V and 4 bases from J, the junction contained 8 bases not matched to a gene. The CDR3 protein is CASSPTGQGARYGYTF. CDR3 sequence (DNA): TGTGCCAGCAGCCCCACGGGACAGGGGGCGCGCTATGGCTACACCTTC.

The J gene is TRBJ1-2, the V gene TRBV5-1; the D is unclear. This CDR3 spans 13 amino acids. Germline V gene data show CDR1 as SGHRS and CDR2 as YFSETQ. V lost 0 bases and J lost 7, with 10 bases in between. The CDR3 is CASSLAGEGGYTF. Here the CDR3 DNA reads TGCGCCAGCAGCTTGGCAGGAGAGGGTGGCTACACCTTC.

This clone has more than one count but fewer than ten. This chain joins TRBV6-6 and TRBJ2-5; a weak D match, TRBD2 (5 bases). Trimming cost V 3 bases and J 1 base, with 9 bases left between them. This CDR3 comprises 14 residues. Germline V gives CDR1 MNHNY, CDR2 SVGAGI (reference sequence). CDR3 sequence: CASSYLAVQETQYF. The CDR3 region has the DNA TGTGCCAGCAGTTATCTAGCCGTCCAAGAGACCCAGTACTTC.

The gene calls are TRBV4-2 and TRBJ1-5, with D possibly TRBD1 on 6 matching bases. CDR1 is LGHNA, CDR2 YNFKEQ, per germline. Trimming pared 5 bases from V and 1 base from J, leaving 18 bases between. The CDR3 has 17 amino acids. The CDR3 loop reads CASSELAGVRSNQPQHF. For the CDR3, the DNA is TGTGCCAGCAGCGAGCTCGCAGGGGTTCGGAGCAATCAGCCCCAGCATTTT.

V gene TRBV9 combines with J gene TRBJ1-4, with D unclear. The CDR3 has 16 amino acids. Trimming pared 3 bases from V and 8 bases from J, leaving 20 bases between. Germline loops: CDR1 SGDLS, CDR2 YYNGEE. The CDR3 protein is CASSARGPNIGEKLFF. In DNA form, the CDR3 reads TGTGCCAGCAGCGCCCGTGGGCCCAACATAGGGGAAAAACTGTTTTTT.

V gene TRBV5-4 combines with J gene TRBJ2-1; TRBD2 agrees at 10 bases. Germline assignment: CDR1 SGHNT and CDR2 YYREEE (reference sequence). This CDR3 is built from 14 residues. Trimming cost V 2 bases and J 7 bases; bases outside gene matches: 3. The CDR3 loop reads CASSFSSGGNEQFF. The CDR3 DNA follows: TGTGCCAGCAGCTTTTCTAGCGGGGGTAATGAGCAGTTCTTC. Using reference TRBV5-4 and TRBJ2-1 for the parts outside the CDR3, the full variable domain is ETGVTQSPTHLIKTRGQQVTLRCSSQSGHNTVSWYQQALGQGPQFIFQYYREEENGRGNFPPRFSGLQFPNYSSELNVNALELDDSALYLCASSFSSGGNEQFFGPGTRLTVL.

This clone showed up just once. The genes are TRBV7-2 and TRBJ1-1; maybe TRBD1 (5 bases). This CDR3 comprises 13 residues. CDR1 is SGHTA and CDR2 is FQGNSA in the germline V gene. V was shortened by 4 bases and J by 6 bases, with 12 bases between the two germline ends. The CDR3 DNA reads TGTGCCAGCAGCTGGGACCCAGAGGCTGAAGCTTTCTTT. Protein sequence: CASSWDPEAEAFF.

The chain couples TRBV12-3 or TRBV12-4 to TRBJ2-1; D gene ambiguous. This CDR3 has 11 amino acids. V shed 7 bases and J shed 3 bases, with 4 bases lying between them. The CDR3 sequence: CASTSYNEQFF. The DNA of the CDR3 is TGTGCCAGCACCAGCTACAATGAGCAGTTCTTC.

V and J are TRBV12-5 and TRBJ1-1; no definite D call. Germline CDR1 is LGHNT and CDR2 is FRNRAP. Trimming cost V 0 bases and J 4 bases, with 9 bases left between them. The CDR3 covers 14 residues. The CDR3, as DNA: TGTGCTAGTGGTTTGGTACCAGGCAGCACTGAAGCTTTCTTT. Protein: CASGLVPGSTEAFF.

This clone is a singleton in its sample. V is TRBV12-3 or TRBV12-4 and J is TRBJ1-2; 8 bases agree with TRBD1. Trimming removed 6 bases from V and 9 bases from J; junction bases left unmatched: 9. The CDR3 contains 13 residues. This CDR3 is CASSRTGTESYTF. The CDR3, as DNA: TGTGCCAGCAGCCGGACAGGGACAGAGAGCTACACCTTC.

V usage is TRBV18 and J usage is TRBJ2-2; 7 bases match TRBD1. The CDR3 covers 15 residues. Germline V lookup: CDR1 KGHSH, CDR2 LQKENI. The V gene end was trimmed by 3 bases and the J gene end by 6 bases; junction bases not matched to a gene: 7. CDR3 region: CASSPGTVSAGELFF. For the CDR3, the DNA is TGTGCCAGCTCACCTGGGACAGTGAGTGCCGGGGAGCTGTTTTTT.

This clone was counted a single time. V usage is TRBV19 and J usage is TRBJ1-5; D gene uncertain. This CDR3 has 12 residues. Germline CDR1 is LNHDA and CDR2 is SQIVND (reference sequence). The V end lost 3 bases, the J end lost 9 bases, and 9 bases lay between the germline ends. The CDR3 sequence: CASSMERGPQHF. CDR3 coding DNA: TGTGCCAGTAGTATGGAGCGGGGGCCCCAGCATTTT.

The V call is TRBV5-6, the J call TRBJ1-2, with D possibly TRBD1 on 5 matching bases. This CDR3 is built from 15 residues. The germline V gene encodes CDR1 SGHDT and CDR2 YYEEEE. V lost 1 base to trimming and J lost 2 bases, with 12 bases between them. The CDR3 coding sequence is TGTGCCAGCAGCTTGCCACCAGGGAAGAACTATGGCTACACCTTC. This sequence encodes CASSLPPGKNYGYTF. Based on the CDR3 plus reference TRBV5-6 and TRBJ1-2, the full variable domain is DAGVTQSPTHLIKTRGQQVTLRCSPKSGHDTVSWYQQALGQGPQFIFQYYEEEERQRGNFPDRFSGHQFPNYSSELNVNALLLGDSALYLCASSLPPGKNYGYTFGSGTRLTVV.

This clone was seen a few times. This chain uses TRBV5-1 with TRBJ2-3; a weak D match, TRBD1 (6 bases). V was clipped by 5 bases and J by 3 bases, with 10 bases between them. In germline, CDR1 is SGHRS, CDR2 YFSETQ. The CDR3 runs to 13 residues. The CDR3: CASRFRGTDTQYF. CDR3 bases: TGCGCCAGCAGGTTTAGGGGGACAGATACGCAGTATTTT. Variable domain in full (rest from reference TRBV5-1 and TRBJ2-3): KAGVTQTPRYLIKTRGQQVTLSCSPISGHRSVSWYQQTPGQGLQFLFEYFSETQRNKGNFPGRFSGRQFSNSRSEMNVSTLELGDSALYLCASRFRGTDTQYFGPGTRLTVL.

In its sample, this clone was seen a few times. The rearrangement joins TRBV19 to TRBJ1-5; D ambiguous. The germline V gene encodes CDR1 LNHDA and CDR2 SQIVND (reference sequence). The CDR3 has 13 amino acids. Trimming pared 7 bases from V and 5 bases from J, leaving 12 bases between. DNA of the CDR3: TGTGCCAGTACCCCACCGGGCCATCAGCCCCAGCATTTT. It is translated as CASTPPGHQPQHF.

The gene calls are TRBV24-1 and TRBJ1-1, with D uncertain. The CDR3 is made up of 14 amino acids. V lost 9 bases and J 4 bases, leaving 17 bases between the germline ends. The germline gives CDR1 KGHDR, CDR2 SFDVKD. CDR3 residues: CATLTTRRGTEAFF. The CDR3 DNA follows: TGTGCCACCTTGACCACCAGGCGAGGCACTGAAGCTTTCTTT.

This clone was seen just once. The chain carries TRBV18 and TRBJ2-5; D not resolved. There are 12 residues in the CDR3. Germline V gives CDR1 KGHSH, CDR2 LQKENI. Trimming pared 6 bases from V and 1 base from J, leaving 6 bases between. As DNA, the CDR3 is TGTGCCAGCTCTGGCAGCCAAGAGACCCAGTACTTC. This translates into CASSGSQETQYF.

CDR3 loop: CASSPGQGAETQYF. CDR3 in DNA: TGTGCCAGCTCACCGGGACAGGGGGCAGAGACCCAGTACTTC. The chain recombines TRBV18 with TRBJ2-5; 12 bases align to TRBD1. The trim removed 3 bases at V and 4 bases at J, leaving 0 bases unmatched. The CDR3 covers 14 residues. CDR1 is KGHSH and CDR2 is LQKENI in the germline V gene.

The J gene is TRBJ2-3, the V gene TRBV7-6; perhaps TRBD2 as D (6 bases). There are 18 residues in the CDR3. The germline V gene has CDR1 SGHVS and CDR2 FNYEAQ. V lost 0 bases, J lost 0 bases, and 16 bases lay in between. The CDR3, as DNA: TGTGCCAGCAGCTTAGCGTCGACGACTAGGACTAGCACAGATACGCAGTATTTT. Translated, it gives CASSLASTTRTSTDTQYF.

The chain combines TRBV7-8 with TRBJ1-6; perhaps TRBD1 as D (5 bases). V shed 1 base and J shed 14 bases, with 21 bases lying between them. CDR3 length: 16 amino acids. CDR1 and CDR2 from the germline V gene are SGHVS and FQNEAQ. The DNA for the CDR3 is TGTGCCAGCAGCTTAGAACGGAGTGGACCCCAGGGAACCCTCCACTTT. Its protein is CASSLERSGPQGTLHF.

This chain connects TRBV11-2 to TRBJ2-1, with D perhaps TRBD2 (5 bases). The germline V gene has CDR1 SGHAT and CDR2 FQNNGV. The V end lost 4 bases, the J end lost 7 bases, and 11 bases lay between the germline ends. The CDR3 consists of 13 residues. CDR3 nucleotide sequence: TGTGCCAGCAGCTACCCATCGGGGAATGAGCAGTTCTTC. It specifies CASSYPSGNEQFF.

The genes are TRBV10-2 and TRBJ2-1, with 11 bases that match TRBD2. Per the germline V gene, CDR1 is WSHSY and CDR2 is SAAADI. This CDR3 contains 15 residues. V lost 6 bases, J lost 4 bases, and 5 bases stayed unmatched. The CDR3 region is CASRDLAGGYNEQFF. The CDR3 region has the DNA TGCGCCAGCAGGGATCTAGCGGGGGGTTACAATGAGCAGTTCTTC.

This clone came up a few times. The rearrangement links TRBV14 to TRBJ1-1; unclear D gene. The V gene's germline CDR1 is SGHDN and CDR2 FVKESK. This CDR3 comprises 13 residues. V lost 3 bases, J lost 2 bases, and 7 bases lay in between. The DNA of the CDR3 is TGTGCCAGCAGCCATAATCGAAACACTGAAGCTTTCTTT. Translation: CASSHNRNTEAFF.

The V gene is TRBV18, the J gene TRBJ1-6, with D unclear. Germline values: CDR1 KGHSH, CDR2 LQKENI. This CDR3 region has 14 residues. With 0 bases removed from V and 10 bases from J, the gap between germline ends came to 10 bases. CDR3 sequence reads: CASSPPTMGSPLHF. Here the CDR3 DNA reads TGTGCCAGCTCACCACCGACAATGGGATCACCCCTCCACTTT.

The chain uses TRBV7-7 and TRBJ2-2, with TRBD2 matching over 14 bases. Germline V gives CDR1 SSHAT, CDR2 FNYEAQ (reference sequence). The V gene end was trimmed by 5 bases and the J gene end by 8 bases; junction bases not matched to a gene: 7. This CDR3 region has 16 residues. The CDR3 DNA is TGTGCCAGCAGCCCCTGGACTAGCGGGGGGTTAGGGGAGCTGTTTTTT. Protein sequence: CASSPWTSGGLGELFF.